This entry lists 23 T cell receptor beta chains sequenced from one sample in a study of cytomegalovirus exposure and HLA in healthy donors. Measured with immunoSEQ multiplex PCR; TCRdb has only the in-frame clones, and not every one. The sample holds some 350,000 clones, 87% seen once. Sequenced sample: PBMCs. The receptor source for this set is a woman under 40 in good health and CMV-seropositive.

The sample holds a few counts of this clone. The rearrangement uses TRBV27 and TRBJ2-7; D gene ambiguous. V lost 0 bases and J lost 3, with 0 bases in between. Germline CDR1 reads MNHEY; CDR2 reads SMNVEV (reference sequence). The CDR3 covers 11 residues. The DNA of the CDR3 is TGTGCCAGCAGTTTATCCTACGAGCAGTACTTC. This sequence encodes CASSLSYEQYF.

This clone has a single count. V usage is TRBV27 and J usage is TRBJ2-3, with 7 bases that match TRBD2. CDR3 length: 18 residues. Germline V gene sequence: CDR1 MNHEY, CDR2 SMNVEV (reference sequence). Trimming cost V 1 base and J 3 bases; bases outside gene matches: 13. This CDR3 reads CASSLLHPGLSRTDTQYF. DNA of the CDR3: TGTGCCAGCAGTTTATTACATCCGGGACTATCGCGAACAGATACGCAGTATTTT.

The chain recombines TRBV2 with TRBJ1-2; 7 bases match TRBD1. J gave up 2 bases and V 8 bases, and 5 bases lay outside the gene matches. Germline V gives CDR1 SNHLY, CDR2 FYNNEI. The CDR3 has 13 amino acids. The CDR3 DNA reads TGTGCCAGCCAGGGACAGCCAAACTATGGCTACACCTTC. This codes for CASQGQPNYGYTF.

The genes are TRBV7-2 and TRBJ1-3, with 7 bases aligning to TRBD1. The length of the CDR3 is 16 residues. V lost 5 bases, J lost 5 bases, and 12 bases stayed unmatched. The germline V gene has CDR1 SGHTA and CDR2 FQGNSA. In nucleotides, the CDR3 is TGTGCCAGCAGCCGACCCGGGACAGTGACCCGAAACACCATATATTTT. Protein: CASSRPGTVTRNTIYF.

CDR3 bases: TGTGCCAGCAGTTACTATACTAGCGGGAATAAAAACATTCAGTACTTC. Encoded protein: CASSYYTSGNKNIQYF. The V and J genes are TRBV6-5 and TRBJ2-4, with 10 bases matching TRBD2. Germline V gene lookup returns CDR1 MNHEY and CDR2 SVGAGI. The CDR3 is 16 residues long. V shed 1 base, J shed 4 bases, and the junction held 4 bases outside the gene matches.

The CDR3, as DNA: TGTGCCAGCAGCTTAGTGGGACTAGCGGGCCAAGAGACCCAGTACTTC. It is translated as CASSLVGLAGQETQYF. The J gene is TRBJ2-5, the V gene TRBV7-3; 12 bases agree with TRBD2. Germline-derived CDR1 and CDR2 are SGHTA and FQGTGA. The CDR3 consists of 16 residues. Unmatched junction bases numbered 2, after V lost 2 bases and J lost 1 base.

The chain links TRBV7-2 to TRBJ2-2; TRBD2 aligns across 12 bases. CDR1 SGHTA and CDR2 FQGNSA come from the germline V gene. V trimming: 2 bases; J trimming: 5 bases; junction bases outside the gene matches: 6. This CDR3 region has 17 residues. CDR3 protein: CASSLRLAGGRTGELFF. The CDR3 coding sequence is TGTGCCAGCAGCTTACGGCTAGCGGGGGGGAGGACCGGGGAGCTGTTTTTT.

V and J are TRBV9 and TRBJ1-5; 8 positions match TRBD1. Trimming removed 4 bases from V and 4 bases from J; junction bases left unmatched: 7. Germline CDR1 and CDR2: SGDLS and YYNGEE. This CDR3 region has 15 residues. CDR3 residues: CASSTGTGRNQPQHF. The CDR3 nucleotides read TGTGCCAGCAGCACAGGGACAGGCCGGAATCAGCCCCAGCATTTT.

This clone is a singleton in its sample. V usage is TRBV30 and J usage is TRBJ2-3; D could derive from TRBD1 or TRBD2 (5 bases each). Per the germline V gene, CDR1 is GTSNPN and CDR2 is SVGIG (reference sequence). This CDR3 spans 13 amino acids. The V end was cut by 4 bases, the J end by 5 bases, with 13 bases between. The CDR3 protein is CAWTPGRLDTQYF. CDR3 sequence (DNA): TGTGCCTGGACCCCGGGACGATTAGATACGCAGTATTTT.

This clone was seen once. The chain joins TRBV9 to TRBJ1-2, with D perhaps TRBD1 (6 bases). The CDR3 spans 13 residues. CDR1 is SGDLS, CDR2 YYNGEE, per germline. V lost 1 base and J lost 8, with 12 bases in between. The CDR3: CASSVFGQSGYTF. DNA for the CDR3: TGTGCCAGCAGCGTATTCGGACAGTCGGGCTACACCTTC.

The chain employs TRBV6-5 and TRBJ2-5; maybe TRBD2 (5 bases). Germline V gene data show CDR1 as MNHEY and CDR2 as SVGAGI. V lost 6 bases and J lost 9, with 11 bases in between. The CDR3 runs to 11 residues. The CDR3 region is CASSRGWAQYF. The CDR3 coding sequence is TGTGCCAGCAGCCGAGGGTGGGCCCAGTACTTC.

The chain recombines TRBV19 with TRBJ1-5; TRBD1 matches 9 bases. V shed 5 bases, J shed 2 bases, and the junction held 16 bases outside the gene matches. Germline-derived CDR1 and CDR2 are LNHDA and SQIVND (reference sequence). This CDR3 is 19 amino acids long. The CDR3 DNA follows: TGTGCCAGTAGTGTCTCCGGGACAGGGAAAAGGGCCGGCAATCAGCCCCAGCATTTT. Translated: CASSVSGTGKRAGNQPQHF.

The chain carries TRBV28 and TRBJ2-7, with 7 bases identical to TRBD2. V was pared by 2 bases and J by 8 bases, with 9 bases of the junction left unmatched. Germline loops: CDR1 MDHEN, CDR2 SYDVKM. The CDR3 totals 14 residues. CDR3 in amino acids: CASSLGTKGSQQYF. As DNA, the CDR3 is TGTGCCAGCAGTTTAGGGACTAAGGGGTCTCAGCAGTACTTC.

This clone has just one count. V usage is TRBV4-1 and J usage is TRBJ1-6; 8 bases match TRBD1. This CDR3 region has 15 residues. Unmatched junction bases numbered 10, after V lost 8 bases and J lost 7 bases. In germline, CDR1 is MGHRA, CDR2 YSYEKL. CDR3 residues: CASEHDRGKNSPLHF. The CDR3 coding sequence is TGCGCCAGCGAACACGACAGGGGAAAAAATTCACCCCTCCACTTT.

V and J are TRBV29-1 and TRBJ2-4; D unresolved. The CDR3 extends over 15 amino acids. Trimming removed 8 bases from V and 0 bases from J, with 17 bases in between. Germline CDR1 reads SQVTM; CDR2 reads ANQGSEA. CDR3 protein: CSCVVPLGAKNIQYF. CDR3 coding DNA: TGCAGCTGCGTAGTTCCTCTTGGAGCCAAAAACATTCAGTACTTC.

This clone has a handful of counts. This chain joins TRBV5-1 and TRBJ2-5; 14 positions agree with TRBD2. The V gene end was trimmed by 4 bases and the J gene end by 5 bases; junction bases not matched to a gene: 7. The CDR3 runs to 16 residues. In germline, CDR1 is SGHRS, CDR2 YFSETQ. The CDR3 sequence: CASSEGTSGGGETQYF. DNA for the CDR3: TGCGCCAGCAGCGAGGGGACTAGCGGGGGCGGGGAGACCCAGTACTTC.

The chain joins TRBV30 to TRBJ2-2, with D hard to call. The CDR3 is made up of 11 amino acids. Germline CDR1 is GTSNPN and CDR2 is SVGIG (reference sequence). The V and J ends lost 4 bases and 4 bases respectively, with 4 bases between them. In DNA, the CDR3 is TGTGCCTGGACCAGCACCGGGGAGCTGTTTTTT. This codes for CAWTSTGELFF.

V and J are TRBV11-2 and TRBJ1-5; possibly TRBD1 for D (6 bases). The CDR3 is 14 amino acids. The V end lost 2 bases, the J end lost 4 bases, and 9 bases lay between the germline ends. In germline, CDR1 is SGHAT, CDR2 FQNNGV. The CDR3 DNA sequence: TGTGCCAGCAGCTTAAGTCAGGGGAATCAGCCCCAGCATTTT. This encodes CASSLSQGNQPQHF.

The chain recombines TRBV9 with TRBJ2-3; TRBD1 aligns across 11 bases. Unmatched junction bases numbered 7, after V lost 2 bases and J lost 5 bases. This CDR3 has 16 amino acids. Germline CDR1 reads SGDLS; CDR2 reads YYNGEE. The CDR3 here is CASSVTGQGGGDTQYF. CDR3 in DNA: TGTGCCAGCAGCGTTACGGGACAGGGGGGTGGAGATACGCAGTATTTT.

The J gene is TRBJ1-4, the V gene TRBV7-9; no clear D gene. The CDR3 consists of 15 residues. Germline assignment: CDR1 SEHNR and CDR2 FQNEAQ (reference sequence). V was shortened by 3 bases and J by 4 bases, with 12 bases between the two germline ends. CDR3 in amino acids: CASSFSLTHNEKLFF. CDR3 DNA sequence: TGTGCCAGCAGCTTTTCTCTCACCCATAATGAAAAACTGTTTTTT. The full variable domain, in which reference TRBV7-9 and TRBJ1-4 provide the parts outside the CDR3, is DTGVSQNPRHKITKRGQNVTFRCDPISEHNRLYWYRQTLGQGPEFLTYFQNEAQLEKSRLLSDRFSAERPKGSFSTLEIQRTEQGDSAMYLCASSFSLTHNEKLFFGSGTQLSVL.

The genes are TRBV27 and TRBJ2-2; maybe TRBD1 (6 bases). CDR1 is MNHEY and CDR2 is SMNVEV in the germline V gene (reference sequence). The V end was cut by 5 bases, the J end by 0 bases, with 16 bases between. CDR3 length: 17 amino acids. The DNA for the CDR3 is TGTGCCAGCAGTACCCGAGTGGACAGCCCGAACACCGGGGAGCTGTTTTTT. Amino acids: CASSTRVDSPNTGELFF.

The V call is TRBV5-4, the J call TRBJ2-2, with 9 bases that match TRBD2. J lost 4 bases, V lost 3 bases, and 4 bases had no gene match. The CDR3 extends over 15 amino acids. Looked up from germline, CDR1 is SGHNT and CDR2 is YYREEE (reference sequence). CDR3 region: CASSSSGASTGELFF. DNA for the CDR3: TGTGCCAGCAGCTCTAGCGGGGCGAGCACCGGGGAGCTGTTTTTT.

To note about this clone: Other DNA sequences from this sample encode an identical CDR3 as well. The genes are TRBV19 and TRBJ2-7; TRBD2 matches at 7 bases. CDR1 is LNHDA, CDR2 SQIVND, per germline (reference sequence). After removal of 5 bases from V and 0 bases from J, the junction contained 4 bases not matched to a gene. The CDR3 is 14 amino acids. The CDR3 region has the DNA TGTGCCAGTAGTCCTAGCGGAAGCTCCTACGAGCAGTACTTC. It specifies CASSPSGSSYEQYF.